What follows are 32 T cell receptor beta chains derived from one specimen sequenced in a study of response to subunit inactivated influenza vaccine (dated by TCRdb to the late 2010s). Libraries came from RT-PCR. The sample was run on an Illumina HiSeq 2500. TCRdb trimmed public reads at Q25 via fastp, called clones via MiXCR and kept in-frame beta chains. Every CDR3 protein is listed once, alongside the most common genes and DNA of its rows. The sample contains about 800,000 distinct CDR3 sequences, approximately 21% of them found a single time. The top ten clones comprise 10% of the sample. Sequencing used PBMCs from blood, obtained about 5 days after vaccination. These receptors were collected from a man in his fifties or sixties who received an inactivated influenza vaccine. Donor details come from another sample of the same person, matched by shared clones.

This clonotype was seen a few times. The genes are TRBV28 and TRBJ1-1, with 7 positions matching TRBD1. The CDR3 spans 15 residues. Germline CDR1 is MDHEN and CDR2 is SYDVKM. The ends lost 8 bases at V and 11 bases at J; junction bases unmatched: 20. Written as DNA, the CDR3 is TGTGCCAGCGTGGGACCAGGGGACAGTCGAGGGCGGGCTTTCTTT. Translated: CASVGPGDSRGRAFF.

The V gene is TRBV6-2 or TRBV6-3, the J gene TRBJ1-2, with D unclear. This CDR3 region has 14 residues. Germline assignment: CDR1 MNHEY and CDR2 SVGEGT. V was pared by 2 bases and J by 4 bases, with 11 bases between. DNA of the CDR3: TGTGCCAGCAGTTACGCGACAATGAGCTATGGCTACACCTTC. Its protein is CASSYATMSYGYTF.

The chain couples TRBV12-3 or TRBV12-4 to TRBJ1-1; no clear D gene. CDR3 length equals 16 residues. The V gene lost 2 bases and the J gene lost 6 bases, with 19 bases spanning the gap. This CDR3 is CASSLRSRPGSSEAFF. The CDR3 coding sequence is TGTGCCAGCAGTTTAAGGTCCCGACCGGGATCGTCTGAAGCTTTCTTT.

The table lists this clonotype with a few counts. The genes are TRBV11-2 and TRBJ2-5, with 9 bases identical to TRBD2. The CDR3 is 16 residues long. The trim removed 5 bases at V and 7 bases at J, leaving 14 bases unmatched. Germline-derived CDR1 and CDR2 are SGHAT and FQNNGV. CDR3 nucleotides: TGTGCCAGCAGCGACCTAGGGCGGGGGGGACTAGGGACCCAGTACTTC. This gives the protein CASSDLGRGGLGTQYF.

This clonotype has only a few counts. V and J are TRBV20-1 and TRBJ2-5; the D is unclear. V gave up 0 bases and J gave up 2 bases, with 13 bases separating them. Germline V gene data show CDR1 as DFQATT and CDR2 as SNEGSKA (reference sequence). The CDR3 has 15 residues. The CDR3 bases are TGCAGTGCTAGAGATGTGCGCAGCCATCAAGAGACCCAGTACTTC. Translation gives CSARDVRSHQETQYF.

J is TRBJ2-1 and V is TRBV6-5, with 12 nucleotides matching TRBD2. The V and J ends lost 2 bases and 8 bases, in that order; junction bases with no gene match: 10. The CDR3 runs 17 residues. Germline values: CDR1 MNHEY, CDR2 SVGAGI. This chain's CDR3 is CASSYRSSGRALYEQFF. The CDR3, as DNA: TGTGCCAGCAGTTACAGATCTAGCGGGAGGGCCCTGTATGAGCAGTTCTTC.

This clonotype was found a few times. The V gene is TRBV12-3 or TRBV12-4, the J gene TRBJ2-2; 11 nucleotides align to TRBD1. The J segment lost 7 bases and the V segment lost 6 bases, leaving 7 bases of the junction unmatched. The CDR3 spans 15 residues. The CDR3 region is CASRLGTGGSGELFF. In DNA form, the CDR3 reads TGTGCCAGCAGGCTGGGGACAGGGGGTAGCGGGGAGCTGTTTTTT.

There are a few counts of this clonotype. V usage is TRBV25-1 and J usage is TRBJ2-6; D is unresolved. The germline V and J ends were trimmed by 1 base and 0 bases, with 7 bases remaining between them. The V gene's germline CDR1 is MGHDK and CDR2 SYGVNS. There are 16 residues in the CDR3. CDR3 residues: CASSESRYSGANVLTF. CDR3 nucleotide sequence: TGTGCCAGCAGTGAATCCCGCTACTCTGGGGCCAACGTCCTGACTTTC.

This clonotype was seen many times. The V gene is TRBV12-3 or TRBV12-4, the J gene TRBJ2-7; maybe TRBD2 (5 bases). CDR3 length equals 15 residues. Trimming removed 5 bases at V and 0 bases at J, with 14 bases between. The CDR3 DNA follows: TGTGCCAGCAGTCAAAAACTTGGGAGCTCCTACGAGCAGTACTTC. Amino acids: CASSQKLGSSYEQYF.

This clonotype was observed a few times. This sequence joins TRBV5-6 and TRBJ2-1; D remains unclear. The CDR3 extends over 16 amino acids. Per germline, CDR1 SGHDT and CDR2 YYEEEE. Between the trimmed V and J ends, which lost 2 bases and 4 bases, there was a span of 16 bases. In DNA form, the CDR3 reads TGTGCCAGCAGCTTAAACTACCGAACCGCTTACAATGAGCAGTTCTTC. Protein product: CASSLNYRTAYNEQFF.

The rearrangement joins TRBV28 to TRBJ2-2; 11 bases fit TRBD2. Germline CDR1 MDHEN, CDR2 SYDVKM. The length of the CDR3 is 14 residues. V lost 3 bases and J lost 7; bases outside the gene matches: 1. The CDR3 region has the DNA TGTGCCAGCAGTTTGCTAGCGGGAGGCGGGGAGCTGTTTTTT. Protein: CASSLLAGGGELFF.

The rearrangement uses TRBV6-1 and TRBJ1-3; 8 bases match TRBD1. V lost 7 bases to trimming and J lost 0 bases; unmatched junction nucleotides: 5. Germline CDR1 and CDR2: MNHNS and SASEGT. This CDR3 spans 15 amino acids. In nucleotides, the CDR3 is TGTGCCAGCACCTCAACAGGGGGCTCTGGAAACACCATATATTTT. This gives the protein CASTSTGGSGNTIYF.

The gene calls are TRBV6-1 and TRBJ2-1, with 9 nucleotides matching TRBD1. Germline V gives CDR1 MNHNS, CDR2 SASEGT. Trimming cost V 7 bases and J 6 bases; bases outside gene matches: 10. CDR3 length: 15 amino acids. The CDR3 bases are TGTGCCAGCACCAGAATTGGGACAGGGACCAATGAGCAGTTCTTC. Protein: CASTRIGTGTNEQFF.

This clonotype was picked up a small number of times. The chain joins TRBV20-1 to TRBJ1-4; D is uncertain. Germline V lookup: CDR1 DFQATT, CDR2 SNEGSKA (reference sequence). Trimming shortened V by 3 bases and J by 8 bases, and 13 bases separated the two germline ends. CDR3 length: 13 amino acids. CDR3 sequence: CSARSGNGEKLFF. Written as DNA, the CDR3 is TGCAGTGCTAGGTCGGGGAATGGGGAAAAACTGTTTTTT.

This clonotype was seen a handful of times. The CDR3: CASSPRSGGVPETQYF. The CDR3 DNA sequence: TGTGCCAGCAGCCCCCGGAGCGGGGGGGTTCCGGAGACCCAGTACTTC. V gene TRBV11-2 combines with J gene TRBJ2-5; 10 nucleotides match TRBD2. V lost 5 bases, J lost 5 bases, and 11 bases stayed unmatched. The CDR3 consists of 16 residues. From germline, CDR1 is SGHAT and CDR2 FQNNGV.

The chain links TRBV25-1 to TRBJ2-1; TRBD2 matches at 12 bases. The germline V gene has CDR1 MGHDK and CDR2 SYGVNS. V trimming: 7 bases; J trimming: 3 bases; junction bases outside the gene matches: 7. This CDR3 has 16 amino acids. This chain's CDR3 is CASTLAGGPNYNEQFF. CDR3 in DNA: TGTGCCAGCACACTAGCGGGAGGCCCGAACTACAATGAGCAGTTCTTC.

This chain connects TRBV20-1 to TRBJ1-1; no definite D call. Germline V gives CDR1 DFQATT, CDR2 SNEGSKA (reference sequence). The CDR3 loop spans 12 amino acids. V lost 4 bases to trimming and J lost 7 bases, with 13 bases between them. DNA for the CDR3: TGCAGTGCTATAAACCCCATGGGTGAAGCTTTCTTT. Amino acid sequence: CSAINPMGEAFF.

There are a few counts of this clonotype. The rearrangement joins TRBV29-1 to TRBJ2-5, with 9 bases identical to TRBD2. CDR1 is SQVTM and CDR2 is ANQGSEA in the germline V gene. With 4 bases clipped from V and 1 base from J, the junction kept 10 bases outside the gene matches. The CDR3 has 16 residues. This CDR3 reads CSVAAYQREVQETQYF. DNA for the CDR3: TGCAGCGTTGCTGCTTACCAGCGGGAGGTCCAAGAGACCCAGTACTTC.

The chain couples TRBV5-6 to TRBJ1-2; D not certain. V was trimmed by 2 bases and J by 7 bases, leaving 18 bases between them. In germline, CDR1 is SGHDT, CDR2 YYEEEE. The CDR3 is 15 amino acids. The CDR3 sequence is CASSFPWRERAGYTF. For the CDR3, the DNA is TGTGCCAGCAGCTTCCCCTGGAGGGAAAGGGCTGGCTACACCTTC.

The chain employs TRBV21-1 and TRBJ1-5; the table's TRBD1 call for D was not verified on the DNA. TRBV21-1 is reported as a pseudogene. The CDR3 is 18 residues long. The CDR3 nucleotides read TGTGCCAGCAGCAAGTCGGGACAGGAGACGGATAGCAATCAGCCCCAGCATTTT. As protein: CASSKSGQETDSNQPQHF.

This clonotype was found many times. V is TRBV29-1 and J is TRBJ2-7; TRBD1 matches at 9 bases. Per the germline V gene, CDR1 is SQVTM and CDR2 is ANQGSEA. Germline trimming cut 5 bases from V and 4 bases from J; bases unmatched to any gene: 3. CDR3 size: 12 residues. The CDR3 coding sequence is TGCAGCGTTCTCGGGACAGGGTACGAGCAGTACTTC. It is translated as CSVLGTGYEQYF.

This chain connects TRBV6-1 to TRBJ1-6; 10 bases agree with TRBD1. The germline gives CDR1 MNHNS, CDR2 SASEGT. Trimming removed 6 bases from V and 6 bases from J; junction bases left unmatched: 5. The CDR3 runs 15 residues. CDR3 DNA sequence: TGTGCCAGCAGCTCCAGACAGGGGGCTAATTCACCCCTCCACTTT. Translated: CASSSRQGANSPLHF.

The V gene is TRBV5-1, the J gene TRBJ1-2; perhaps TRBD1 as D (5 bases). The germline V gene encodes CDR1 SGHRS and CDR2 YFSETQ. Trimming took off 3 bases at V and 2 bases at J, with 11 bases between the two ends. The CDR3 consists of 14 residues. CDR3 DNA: TGCGCCAGCAGCTCACCGACAGCCAACTATGGCTACACCTTC. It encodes CASSSPTANYGYTF.

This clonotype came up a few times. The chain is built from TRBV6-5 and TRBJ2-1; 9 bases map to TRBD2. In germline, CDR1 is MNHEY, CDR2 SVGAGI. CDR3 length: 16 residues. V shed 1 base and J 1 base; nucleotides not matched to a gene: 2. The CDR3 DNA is TGTGCCAGCAGTTACTTTCTAGCGGGGTCCTACAATGAGCAGTTCTTC. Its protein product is CASSYFLAGSYNEQFF.

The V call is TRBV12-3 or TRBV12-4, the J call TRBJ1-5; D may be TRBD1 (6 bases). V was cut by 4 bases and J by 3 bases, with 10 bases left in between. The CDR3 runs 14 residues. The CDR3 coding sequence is TGTGCCAGCAGTTACAGGGCCCCCAATCAGCCCCAGCATTTT. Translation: CASSYRAPNQPQHF.

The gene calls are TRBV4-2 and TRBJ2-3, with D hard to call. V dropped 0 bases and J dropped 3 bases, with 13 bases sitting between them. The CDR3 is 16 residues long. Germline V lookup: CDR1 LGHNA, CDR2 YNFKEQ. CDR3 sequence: CASSQDSQSGTDTQYF. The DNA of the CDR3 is TGTGCCAGCAGCCAAGATTCTCAATCTGGGACAGATACGCAGTATTTT.

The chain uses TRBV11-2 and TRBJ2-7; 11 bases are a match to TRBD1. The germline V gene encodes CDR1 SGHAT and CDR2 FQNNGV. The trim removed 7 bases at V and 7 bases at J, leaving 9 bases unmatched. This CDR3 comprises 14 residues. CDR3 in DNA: TGTGCCAGCACCAAGGACAGGGGGCCGAGGGAGCAGTACTTC. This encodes CASTKDRGPREQYF.

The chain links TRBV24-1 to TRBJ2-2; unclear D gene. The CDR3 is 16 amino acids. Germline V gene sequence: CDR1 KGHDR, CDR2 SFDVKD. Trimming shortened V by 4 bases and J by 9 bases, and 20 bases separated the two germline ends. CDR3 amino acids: CATSDPDSFRGRELFF. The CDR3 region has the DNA TGTGCCACCAGTGACCCCGACTCTTTCCGAGGCCGGGAGCTGTTTTTT.

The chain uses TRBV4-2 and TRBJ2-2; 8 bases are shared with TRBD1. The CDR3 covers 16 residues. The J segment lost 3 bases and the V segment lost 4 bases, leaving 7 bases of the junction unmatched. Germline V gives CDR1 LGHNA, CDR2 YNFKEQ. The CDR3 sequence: CASSPRGRGDTGELFF. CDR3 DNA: TGTGCCAGCAGCCCCAGGGGGCGCGGGGACACCGGGGAGCTGTTTTTT.

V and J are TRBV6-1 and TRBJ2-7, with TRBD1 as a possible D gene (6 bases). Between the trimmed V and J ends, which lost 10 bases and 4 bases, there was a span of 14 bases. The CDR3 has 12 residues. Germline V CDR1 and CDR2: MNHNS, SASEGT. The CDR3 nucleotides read TGTGCCACCACAGGGTATTATTACGAGCAGTACTTC. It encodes CATTGYYYEQYF.

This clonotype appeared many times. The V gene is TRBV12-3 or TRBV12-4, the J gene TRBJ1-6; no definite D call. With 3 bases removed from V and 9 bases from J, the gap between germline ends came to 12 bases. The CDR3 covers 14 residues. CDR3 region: CASSFLGGGSPLHF. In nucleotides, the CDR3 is TGTGCCAGCAGTTTTTTGGGAGGTGGTTCACCCCTCCACTTT.

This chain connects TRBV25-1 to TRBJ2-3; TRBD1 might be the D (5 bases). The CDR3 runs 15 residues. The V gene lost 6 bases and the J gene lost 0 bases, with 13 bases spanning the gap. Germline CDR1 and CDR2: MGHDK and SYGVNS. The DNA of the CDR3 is TGTGCCAGCAGACAGGCCCCCCCTAGCACAGATACGCAGTATTTT. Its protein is CASRQAPPSTDTQYF. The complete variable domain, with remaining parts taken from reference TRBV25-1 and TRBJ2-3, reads EADIYQTPRYLVIGTGKKITLECSQTMGHDKMYWYQQDPGMELHLIHYSYGVNSTEKGDLSSESTVSRIRTEHFPLTLESARPSHTSQYLCASRQAPPSTDTQYFGPGTRLTVL.